The 17 T cell receptor beta chains presented below share a single source sample, sequenced in a study of CDR3 diversity in severe acne. TCRdb redid the calling of the PCR reads with MiXCR, one entry per CDR3 protein. The sample shows tens of thousands of distinct CDR3 sequences, about 49% of them seen only once. The specimen sequenced was blood. The receptors were sampled from a male donor with severe acne vulgaris.

The V call is TRBV29-1, the J call TRBJ1-2; 11 bases are shared with TRBD1. The junction had 3 bases not matched to a gene; V was cut back by 3 bases and J by 6 bases. Germline V CDR1 and CDR2: SQVTM, ANQGSEA. This CDR3 region has 13 residues. The CDR3 region has the DNA TGCAGCGTTGAGGGGACAGGGGGTCATGGCTACACCTTC. Translation: CSVEGTGGHGYTF. Using reference TRBV29-1 and TRBJ1-2 for the parts outside the CDR3, the full variable domain is SAVISQKPSRDICQRGTSLTIQCQVDSQVTMMFWYRQQPGQSLTLIATANQGSEATYESGFVIDKFPISRPNLTFSTLTVSNMSPEDSSIYLCSVEGTGGHGYTFGSGTRLTVV.

To note about this clonotype: The junction departs from the called germline gene at one end, perhaps through a read error. The chain joins TRBV5-1 to TRBJ2-1, with 13 bases identical to TRBD2. CDR3 length equals 16 residues. Per the germline V gene, CDR1 is SGHRS and CDR2 is YFSETQ. The CDR3 is CASKTGLAGVSDEQSF. In nucleotides, the CDR3 is TGCGCCAGCAAAACCGGACTAGCGGGAGTTTCAGATGAGCAGTCCTTC.

Comments on this clonotype: A much larger clone lies one base from this, so it may be a read error. This chain joins TRBV14 and TRBJ1-6, with D maybe TRBD1 (6 bases). This CDR3 region has 14 residues. Germline CDR1 is SGHDN and CDR2 is FVKESK. Trimming removed 2 bases at V and 9 bases at J, with 11 bases between. CDR3 in amino acids: CASSQKQGCSPLHF. Written as DNA, the CDR3 is TGTGCCAGCAGCCAAAAACAGGGCTGTTCACCCCTCCACTTT.

The rearrangement links TRBV6-1 to TRBJ2-7; 14 positions match TRBD2. In germline, CDR1 is MNHNS, CDR2 SASEGT. This CDR3 contains 18 residues. Germline trimming cut 6 bases from V and 3 bases from J; bases unmatched to any gene: 13. In nucleotides, the CDR3 is TGTGCCAGCAGAAGACAGGGGACTAGCGGGAGAGAAGGCTACGAGCAGTACTTC. This encodes CASRRQGTSGREGYEQYF.

This clonotype was picked up many times. The genes are TRBV20-1 and TRBJ2-2; D may be TRBD1 (7 bases). Germline V gene sequence: CDR1 DFQATT, CDR2 SNEGSKA (reference sequence). The V end lost 5 bases, the J end lost 5 bases, and 15 bases lay between the germline ends. The CDR3 contains 14 residues. The CDR3 loop reads CSAQGGETTGELFF. In DNA, the CDR3 is TGCAGTGCTCAGGGGGGCGAAACGACCGGGGAGCTGTTTTTT.

Remarks on this clonotype: The missing conserved phenylalanine or tryptophan at the end of this CDR3 makes a read error likely. The DNA is omitted, as the CDR3 cannot be located on it reliably, and the CDR3 follows TCRdb's listing. The chain recombines TRBV4-3 with TRBJ2-7. Germline V gives CDR1 LGHNA, CDR2 YSLEER. The CDR3 extends over 12 residues, inclusive of both ends. The chain's CDR3 is CASSRLTDGCGS.

The table lists this clonotype with many counts. The chain joins TRBV9 to TRBJ2-1; 8 nucleotides match TRBD2. V lost 1 base, J lost 4 bases, and 1 base stayed unmatched. CDR3 length: 14 amino acids. The germline V gene has CDR1 SGDLS and CDR2 YYNGEE. CDR3: CASSVRGRYNEQFF. The DNA of the CDR3 is TGTGCCAGCAGCGTACGCGGGAGGTACAATGAGCAGTTCTTC.

This clonotype turned up a few times. The chain couples TRBV25-1 to TRBJ2-7, with D hard to call. Looked up from germline, CDR1 is MGHDK and CDR2 is SYGVNS. Trimming removed 10 bases from V and 2 bases from J, with 18 bases in between. The CDR3 extends over 14 amino acids. The CDR3 is CATSHPRATYEQYF. The CDR3 coding sequence is TGTGCCACCAGCCACCCCCGCGCTACCTACGAGCAGTACTTC.

This clonotype was seen more than once but under ten times. The chain couples TRBV7-8 to TRBJ2-1; TRBD2 agrees at 16 bases. The CDR3 covers 17 residues. Germline CDR1 and CDR2: SGHVS and FQNEAQ. The V and J ends lost 1 base and 8 bases, in that order; junction bases with no gene match: 5. CDR3 bases: TGTGCCAGCAGCTTAGAGGGGACTAGCGGGAGGGTCTATGAGCAGTTCTTC. Protein product: CASSLEGTSGRVYEQFF.

The CDR3 loop reads CASSPPWGGSYNEQFF. CDR3 DNA: TGTGCCAGCAGCCCCCCCTGGGGAGGGTCCTACAATGAGCAGTTCTTC. The chain has TRBV9 and TRBJ2-1, with 7 bases identical to TRBD2. Germline CDR1 is SGDLS and CDR2 is YYNGEE. The V segment lost 4 bases and the J segment 1 base; nucleotides outside the gene matches: 8. The CDR3 covers 16 residues.

A note on this clonotype: A much larger clonotype is one base distant, so this may be a read error. The chain carries TRBV5-6 and TRBJ2-7; D is ambiguous. The V gene lost 2 bases and the J gene lost 5 bases, with 14 bases spanning the gap. The CDR3 is made up of 14 amino acids. The germline V gene encodes CDR1 SGHDT and CDR2 YYEEEE. Here the CDR3 reads CASSLDARTHEQYF. CDR3 DNA: TGTGCCAGCAGCTTAGACGCGAGGACCCACGAGCAGTACTTC.

Note on this clonotype: The CDR3 carries no conserved terminal phenylalanine or tryptophan, so it likely arises from a read error. No DNA is shown, since the ends of the CDR3 on it are uncertain; the CDR3 is the one TCRdb lists. The rearrangement joins TRBV5-1 to TRBJ2-1; no check of the table's D call, TRBD2, against the DNA was made. From its first to its last residue, the CDR3 has 17 amino acids. Germline assignment: CDR1 SGHRS and CDR2 YFSETQ. The CDR3 here is CASSLGRSGRASNERFL.

V and J are TRBV7-9 and TRBJ2-5; 9 bases line up with TRBD1. The better agreement between TRBJ2-1 and the DNA end casts doubt on the J call. The CDR3 covers 16 residues. Germline V lookup: CDR1 SEHNR, CDR2 FQNEAQ (reference sequence). CDR3 nucleotide sequence: TGTGCCAGCAGTATCCAACCGGGACAGGGATTGGGTGAGCAGTTCTTC. Translated, it gives CASSIQPGQGLGEQFF.

V is TRBV2 and J is TRBJ2-6, with D tentatively TRBD1 (6 bases). Germline V gene lookup returns CDR1 SNHLY and CDR2 FYNNEI. This CDR3 comprises 15 residues. The V gene lost 4 bases and the J gene lost 2 bases, with 9 bases spanning the gap. In nucleotides, the CDR3 is TGTGCCAGCAGTGCCCAGGGGCCTGGGGCCAACGTCCTGACTTTC. It codes for CASSAQGPGANVLTF.

The table lists this clonotype with many counts. This chain joins TRBV7-2 and TRBJ1-6; no clear D gene. Germline V gene lookup returns CDR1 SGHTA and CDR2 FQGNSA. Deletions cut 5 bases from V and 4 bases from J, with 12 bases between. The CDR3 totals 15 residues. Here the CDR3 DNA reads TGTGCCAGCAGCGAGTTAACGGATTATAATTCACCCCTCCACTTT. Its translation is CASSELTDYNSPLHF.

V and J are TRBV6-1 and TRBJ2-7; either TRBD1 or TRBD2 may supply D (6 bases each). Trimming took off 4 bases at V and 0 bases at J, with 16 bases between the two ends. Germline V CDR1 and CDR2: MNHNS, SASEGT. This CDR3 is 16 amino acids long. CDR3 protein: CASSGNLGGLSYEQYV. CDR3 nucleotide sequence: TGTGCCAGCAGTGGAAATCTAGGGGGGCTCTCCTACGAGCAGTACGTC.

This clonotype was counted only a few times. For the CDR3, the DNA is TGTGCCAGCAGGGGCAGGGGGTCCTATGAGCAGTTCTTC. Translation: CASRGRGSYEQFF. The chain joins TRBV3-1 to TRBJ2-1; TRBD1 matches at 7 bases. Germline V gene lookup returns CDR1 LGHDT and CDR2 YNNKEL (reference sequence). Losses at the gene ends were 6 bases for V and 8 bases for J; bases not matched to a gene: 7. This CDR3 region has 13 residues.